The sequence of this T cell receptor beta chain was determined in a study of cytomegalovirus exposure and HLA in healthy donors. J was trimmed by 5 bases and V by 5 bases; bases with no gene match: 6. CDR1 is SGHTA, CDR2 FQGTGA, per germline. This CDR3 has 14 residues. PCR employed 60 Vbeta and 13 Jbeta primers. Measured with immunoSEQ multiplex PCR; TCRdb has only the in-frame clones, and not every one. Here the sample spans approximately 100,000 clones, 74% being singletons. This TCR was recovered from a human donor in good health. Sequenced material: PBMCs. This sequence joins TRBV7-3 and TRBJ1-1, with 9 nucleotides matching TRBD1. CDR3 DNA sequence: TGTGCCAGCAGCCCACAGGGGGCGGGTACTGAAGCTTTCTTT. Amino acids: CASSPQGAGTEAFF.